This T cell receptor beta chain was retrieved from a study of patients and donors after allogeneic stem cell transplantation. At least ten counts were recorded for this clonotype. V lost 6 bases, J lost 6 bases, and 5 bases stayed unmatched. In germline, CDR1 is MNHNS, CDR2 SASEGT. The CDR3 sequence is 12 residues long. MiXCR, run by TCRdb on the RT-PCR reads, gives a single entry per CDR3 protein. The sample shows more than 75,000 distinct CDR3 sequences, around 5% of them seen only once. The sequence came from a human donor who was either an allogeneic HSCT recipient or a stem cell or donor lymphocyte infusion donor (not recorded which). It is not recorded whose cells these are; they may come from a transplant donor. V usage is TRBV6-1 and J usage is TRBJ2-7; 7 positions match TRBD1. The source material was blood, either unsorted or a sorted T cell fraction (not recorded which). CDR3 sequence: CASRENRGEQYF. The CDR3 bases are TGTGCCAGCAGGGAAAACAGGGGCGAGCAGTACTTC.